The sequence of this TCR beta chain was determined in a study of T cell changes during pregnancy in multiple sclerosis. The germline V gene encodes CDR1 SGHVS and CDR2 FQNEAQ. The CDR3 length is 13 residues. The ends were cut back, 6 bases at V and 5 bases at J, with 10 bases in the middle. Profiling relied on immunoSEQ multiplex PCR, and the TCRdb table lists in-frame clones only, not all of them. The sample has tens of thousands of clones, 92% seen once; the top ten hold over 1.5%. The chain has TRBV7-8 and TRBJ1-4, with D maybe TRBD1 (5 bases). The sample consisted of peripheral blood, taken in the first trimester of pregnancy. This clonotype originated in a female donor with multiple sclerosis, enrolled in a pregnancy study. For the CDR3, the DNA is TGTGCCAGCAGGGGGCAGGGCAATGAAAAACTGTTTTTT. This codes for CASRGQGNEKLFF.